This T cell receptor (beta chain) was identified in a study of high-grade serous ovarian cancer treatment subgroups. Study background: On average, just over 14,000 reads and under 9,000 unique TCR beta rearrangements were obtained per sample. General study points: Tumors within one patient showed repertoire similarity of roughly 0.11 to 0.79. Higher neoantigen levels went with greater TCR clonal relatedness.

Germline V gene data show CDR1 as SNHLY and CDR2 as FYNNEI. The CDR3 is 12 residues long. Trimming stripped 4 bases from V and 3 bases from J, with 7 bases between. The tumor samples were collected prior to definitive surgery or chemotherapy. Of note for this clone: The antigen remains unidentified.

Sequencing was performed with immunoSEQ multiplex PCR; in TCRdb, only in-frame clones are kept and a portion is missing. In the table there are 12,000 to 15,000 clones, 86% of which are singletons. The receptor was isolated from a human donor with high-grade serous ovarian cancer. The sequenced sample consisted of tumor tissue. V usage is TRBV2 and J usage is TRBJ2-7, with D uncertain. The CDR3 region has the DNA TGTGCCAGCAGTGGAACTTTCTACGAGCAGTACTTC. This encodes CASSGTFYEQYF. The variable domain in full, with the rest retrieved from reference TRBV2 and TRBJ2-7, is EPEVTQTPSHQVTQMGQEVILRCVPISNHLYFYWYRQILGQKVEFLVSFYNNEISEKSEIFDDQFSVERPDGSNFTLKIRSTKLEDSAMYFCASSGTFYEQYFGPGTRLTVT.